This T cell receptor beta chain was documented in a study of blood T cell repertoires in COVID-19 (dated by TCRdb to about 2020). As for the study more broadly: Samples covering the acute and convalescent phases of COVID-19 were provided by collaborators in the United States, Italy and Spain. Where available, HLA class I and class II types were obtained from metadata supplied by the sample provider rather than from assay-based typing. The samples were drawn from two sources: the first 160 participants of the ongoing ImmuneRACE study, and fewer than 1,500 subjects contributed by 6 global collaborators. Subjects who had been exposed to COVID-19, were actively infected with it, or had recovered from it provided the deeply sampled blood TCRbeta repertoires that made up the dataset. The prospective study material was composed of cDNA or gDNA derived from T cells, B-cell-depleted T cells, or PBMCs. The repertoires were released in a freely available public database intended as a resource for research on the immune response to SARS-CoV-2. A de-identified subject ID, COVID-19 status, age in years and sex were almost always included in the sample metadata. Overall results and qualifications from the work: Clinical and demographic metadata were provided uncurated, with the amount varying by source and participant.

Each collaborating institution followed its own protocols to collect whole blood in K2EDTA tubes. For TCRbeta analysis, collaborator samples were shipped as frozen whole blood, as isolated PBMCs, or as DNA extracted from either sample type. At the junction V is shortened by 1 base and J by 7 bases; bases outside the gene matches: 4. Via the germline V gene, CDR1 is SGHTA and CDR2 FQGNSA. The CDR3 contains 14 residues, cysteine and phenylalanine counted. The only DNA kept is the CDR3, 42 bases in frame from the first base. TCRbeta CDR3 regions were amplified from genomic DNA by means of the immunoSEQ Assay, a bias-controlled multiplex PCR. From the authors' description of their analysis: Within the assay, amplification of reference gene primers was used to estimate how many nucleated cells each sample contained. To quantify the absolute abundance of each unique TCRbeta CDR3 rearrangement, sequence reads were collapsed and filtered. For each sample, productive Simpson clonality was calculated by taking the square root of Simpson's diversity index across productive rearrangements. The clones in this table, taken by TCRdb from immuneACCESS, are in-frame only. Not every clone is retained; where verified, under half of the shortfall comes from an unresolved V gene, and the cause of the rest is unknown. The V and J calls and clone size were taken over from that table, and D and trimming were inferred from the DNA. Present in this sample are 200,000 to 300,000 clones, 87% of which were seen just once. The biggest ten clones account for roughly 3% of the sample.

A note on this clone: Which antigen it targets is not known. Within one base of it there is no much larger clone, and no base qualities were kept.

Input material: peripheral blood. The chain is encoded by TRBV7-2 joined to TRBJ2-7; a stretch of 10 junction bases matches TRBD1. The source of this sequence is a man in his late teens or twenties with active or convalescent COVID-19. The DNA reads TGTGCCAGCAGCTTAGTGACAGGGGGCCCAGAGCAGTACTTC. Its protein product is CASSLVTGGPEQYF.